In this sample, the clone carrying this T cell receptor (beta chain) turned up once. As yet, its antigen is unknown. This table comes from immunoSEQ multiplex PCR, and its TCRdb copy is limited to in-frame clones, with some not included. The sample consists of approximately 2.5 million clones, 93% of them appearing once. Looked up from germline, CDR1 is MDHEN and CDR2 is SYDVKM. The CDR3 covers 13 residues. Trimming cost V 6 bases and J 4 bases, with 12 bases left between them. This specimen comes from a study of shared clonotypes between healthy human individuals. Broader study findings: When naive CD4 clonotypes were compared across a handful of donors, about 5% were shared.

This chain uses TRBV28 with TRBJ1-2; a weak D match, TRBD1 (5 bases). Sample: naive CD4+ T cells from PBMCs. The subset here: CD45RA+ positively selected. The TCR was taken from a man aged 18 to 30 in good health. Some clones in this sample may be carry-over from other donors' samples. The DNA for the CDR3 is TGTGCCAGCAGCATCCGGGACGGCTATGGCTACACCTTC. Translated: CASSIRDGYGYTF.